This entry lists 21 T cell receptor beta chains sequenced from one sample in a study of blood T cell repertoires in COVID-19. Profiling relied on immunoSEQ multiplex PCR, and the TCRdb table lists in-frame clones only, not all of them. The sample has roughly 220,000 clones, 84% seen once. Sequencing input: peripheral blood. The receptor set was obtained from a man younger than 40 with active or convalescent COVID-19.

This rearrangement joins TRBV6-5 to TRBJ2-5, with unresolved D. This CDR3 has 14 residues. Germline CDR1 and CDR2: MNHEY and SVGAGI. Trimming removed 5 bases at V and 2 bases at J, with 12 bases between. The CDR3 DNA reads as TGTGCCAGCAGTACAGTGAACCAACAAGAGACCCAGTACTTC. It specifies CASSTVNQQETQYF.

This clone occurred once. The gene calls are TRBV6-2 or TRBV6-3 and TRBJ2-5; 12 nucleotides agree with TRBD2. Per the germline V gene, CDR1 is MNHEY and CDR2 is SVGEGT. Germline trimming cut 4 bases from V and 5 bases from J; bases unmatched to any gene: 5. This CDR3 region has 15 residues. CDR3 DNA: TGTGCCAGCAGTTCTAGCGGGAGGGCCATTGAGACCCAGTACTTC. This codes for CASSSSGRAIETQYF.

The rearrangement uses TRBV6-6 and TRBJ2-7; D not resolved. Deletions cut 6 bases from V and 5 bases from J, with 8 bases between. The CDR3 has 11 residues. Germline V CDR1 and CDR2: MNHNY, SVGAGI (reference sequence). The CDR3 DNA reads TGTGCCAGCAGGGTCTCGGACGAGCAGTACTTC. Translation: CASRVSDEQYF.

The rearrangement links TRBV6-4 to TRBJ2-1; D might be TRBD1 (6 bases). Looked up from germline, CDR1 is MRHNA and CDR2 is SNTAGT. The CDR3 is 14 amino acids. V dropped 3 bases and J dropped 8 bases, with 14 bases sitting between them. The CDR3 DNA reads as TGTGCCAGCAGTGAAAAGGGGGTAGCAGATGAGCAGTTCTTC. Amino acid sequence: CASSEKGVADEQFF.

The gene calls are TRBV5-1 and TRBJ2-1; TRBD2 is a possible D gene (6 bases). Per the germline V gene, CDR1 is SGHRS and CDR2 is YFSETQ. The CDR3 has 16 residues. Deletions cut 3 bases from V and 0 bases from J, with 13 bases between. DNA of the CDR3: TGCGCCAGCAGCTCACCCCGCGGGGACTCCTACAATGAGCAGTTCTTC. This sequence encodes CASSSPRGDSYNEQFF.

This rearrangement joins TRBV6-1 to TRBJ2-5; TRBD2 agrees at 9 bases. This CDR3 is built from 15 residues. Germline loops: CDR1 MNHNS, CDR2 SASEGT. Trimming removed 2 bases from V and 4 bases from J; junction bases left unmatched: 5. The CDR3 spells CASSELLGLAETQYF. The CDR3 DNA sequence: TGTGCCAGCAGTGAACTCCTGGGACTAGCAGAGACCCAGTACTTC.

About this clone itself: Other DNA sequences within the sample encode an identical CDR3. The chain has TRBV12-3 or TRBV12-4 and TRBJ2-1; D gene unclear. Trimming took 4 bases from V and 6 from J, leaving 4 bases between them. The CDR3 length is 11 residues. CDR3 bases: TGTGCCAGCAGTTCCCGCAATGAGCAGTTCTTC. It yields the protein CASSSRNEQFF.

The chain combines TRBV5-8 with TRBJ1-1; D not certain. This CDR3 comprises 14 residues. The germline V gene has CDR1 SGHTS and CDR2 YDEGEE. Trimming shortened V by 2 bases and J by 4 bases, and 12 bases separated the two germline ends. The CDR3 loop reads CASSFKSPGTEAFF. The DNA of the CDR3 is TGTGCCAGCAGCTTTAAGTCACCCGGCACTGAAGCTTTCTTT.

The chain couples TRBV19 to TRBJ2-3; D is uncertain. The CDR3 extends over 13 amino acids. Germline values: CDR1 LNHDA, CDR2 SQIVND (reference sequence). With 7 bases removed from V and 0 bases from J, the gap between germline ends came to 8 bases. CDR3 bases: TGTGCCAGTATTTCGACTAGCACAGATACGCAGTATTTT. Translation: CASISTSTDTQYF.

The chain combines TRBV21-1 with TRBJ1-6; TRBD1, as called in the table, went unchecked against the DNA. TRBV21-1 is tagged as a pseudogene. There are 14 residues in the CDR3. CDR3 sequence: CASGVDRVNSPLHF. CDR3 DNA sequence: TGTGCCAGCGGGGTTGACAGGGTCAATTCACCCCTCCACTTT.

The CDR3: CASSQETGAGGADTQYF. The CDR3 nucleotides read TGTGCCAGCAGCCAAGAAACCGGGGCGGGAGGGGCAGATACGCAGTATTTT. This chain joins TRBV4-2 and TRBJ2-3; 9 bases match TRBD2. Germline CDR1 reads LGHNA; CDR2 reads YNFKEQ. With V trimmed by 0 bases and J by 4 bases, 8 bases remained unmatched. The CDR3 loop spans 17 amino acids.

The J gene is TRBJ1-5, the V gene TRBV7-2, with a tentative D call TRBD1 (6 bases). The CDR3 runs to 13 residues. The V and J ends lost 1 base and 9 bases respectively, with 10 bases between them. The germline V gene has CDR1 SGHTA and CDR2 FQGNSA. This CDR3 is CASSLGGQGPQHF. The CDR3 bases are TGTGCCAGCAGCTTAGGGGGGCAGGGGCCCCAGCATTTT.

The J gene is TRBJ1-1, the V gene TRBV5-6, with 8 nucleotides matching TRBD1. Germline V CDR1 and CDR2: SGHDT, YYEEEE. After removal of 0 bases from V and 2 bases from J, the junction contained 6 bases not matched to a gene. This CDR3 has 16 residues. CDR3 nucleotide sequence: TGTGCCAGCAGCTTGGATGCCGGGACAGGTAACACTGAAGCTTTCTTT. Encoded protein: CASSLDAGTGNTEAFF.

The chain is built from TRBV7-2 and TRBJ2-6; the D gene is possibly TRBD1 (5 bases). The V gene lost 7 bases and the J gene lost 2 bases, with 12 bases spanning the gap. Germline CDR1 SGHTA, CDR2 FQGNSA. The CDR3 is made up of 15 amino acids. The CDR3 region is CASIPRGTGANVLTF. CDR3 nucleotide sequence: TGTGCCAGCATCCCAAGGGGAACTGGGGCCAACGTCCTGACTTTC.

This rearrangement joins TRBV19 to TRBJ2-5; 11 nucleotides agree with TRBD2. J gave up 0 bases and V 5 bases, and 11 bases lay outside the gene matches. The CDR3 loop spans 18 amino acids. CDR1 and CDR2 from the germline V gene are LNHDA and SQIVND (reference sequence). For the CDR3, the DNA is TGTGCCAGTAGTCCCTCCCTAGCGGGGGGTACGTACCAAGAGACCCAGTACTTC. It translates to CASSPSLAGGTYQETQYF.

The CDR3 reads CASSVATRGTEAFF. The CDR3 bases are TGTGCCAGCAGCGTAGCTACGAGGGGGACTGAAGCTTTCTTT. The rearrangement uses TRBV9 and TRBJ1-1, with D perhaps TRBD1 (6 bases). The CDR3 is made up of 14 amino acids. Trimming cost V 0 bases and J 5 bases, with 11 bases left between them. Germline CDR1 SGDLS, CDR2 YYNGEE.

The gene calls are TRBV6-8 and TRBJ2-1; 8 bases fit TRBD2. Germline V gene lookup returns CDR1 MNHGY and CDR2 SAAAGT. Trimming removed 3 bases from V and 8 bases from J; junction bases left unmatched: 9. This CDR3 has 15 residues. This CDR3 is CASSYQGSGSDEQFF. The DNA for the CDR3 is TGTGCCAGCAGTTATCAAGGCAGCGGGAGTGATGAGCAGTTCTTC.

The V call is TRBV7-3, the J call TRBJ2-1; no clear D. CDR1 and CDR2 from the germline V gene are SGHTA and FQGTGA. The CDR3 covers 16 residues. V was trimmed by 0 bases and J by 6 bases, leaving 15 bases between them. The CDR3 DNA reads as TGTGCCAGCAGCTTAACAGCCACCCCTCCCCCCAATGAGCAGTTCTTC. Protein sequence: CASSLTATPPPNEQFF.

V usage is TRBV13 and J usage is TRBJ2-1, with a weak D call TRBD1 (6 bases). The CDR3 is made up of 14 amino acids. The V end lost 5 bases, the J end lost 7 bases, and 15 bases lay between the germline ends. Germline loops: CDR1 PRHDT, CDR2 FYEKMQ (reference sequence). CDR3 coding DNA: TGTGCCAGCAGCCTCGAGCCCAGGGGAAATGAGCAGTTCTTC. This encodes CASSLEPRGNEQFF.

This chain links TRBV14 with TRBJ2-7; D is uncertain. Germline V CDR1 and CDR2: SGHDN, FVKESK. The length of the CDR3 is 11 residues. Trimming stripped 3 bases from V and 5 bases from J, with 5 bases between. The CDR3 here is CASSQGHEQYF. DNA for the CDR3: TGTGCCAGCAGCCAGGGCCACGAGCAGTACTTC.

This clone was counted a single time. The rearrangement links TRBV14 to TRBJ1-3; no clear D gene. V lost 1 base, J lost 9 bases, and 10 bases lay in between. CDR1 and CDR2 from the germline V gene are SGHDN and FVKESK. This CDR3 is built from 13 residues. For the CDR3, the DNA is TGTGCCAGCAGCCAAGGAACCCGGGTCACCATATATTTT. Its protein is CASSQGTRVTIYF.